This passage covers 24 T cell receptor beta chains from one sample sequenced in a study of CD8 T cells in Susac syndrome. Random hexamers were used to reverse transcribe an amount of about 0.45 to 1 ug RNA. TCRdb re-derived calls from the immunoSEQ multiplex PCR reads in MiXCR, one entry per CDR3 protein. Of roughly 100,000 distinct CDR3 sequences listed, approximately 93% are singletons. The sample comprised CD8+ T cells from PBMCs. Receptors were obtained from a human donor with Susac syndrome.

The rearrangement joins TRBV3-1 to TRBJ2-1; the match to TRBD2 covers 10 bases. In germline, CDR1 is LGHDT, CDR2 YNNKEL (reference sequence). V lost 2 bases and J lost 7; bases outside the gene matches: 5. This CDR3 has 15 residues. For the CDR3, the DNA is TGTGCCAGCAGCCAACTAGCGGGGGTCTGGAATGAGCAGTTCTTC. Its protein is CASSQLAGVWNEQFF.

The chain employs TRBV6-5 and TRBJ2-1; TRBD2 aligns across 7 bases. The CDR3 runs 15 residues. J gave up 2 bases and V 3 bases, and 4 bases lay outside the gene matches. Germline values: CDR1 MNHEY, CDR2 SVGAGI. The CDR3 sequence is CASSYTSDPYNEQFF. The CDR3 nucleotides are TGTGCCAGCAGTTATACTAGCGACCCCTACAATGAGCAGTTCTTC.

The chain employs TRBV6-4 and TRBJ2-1; tentative D call: TRBD1 (5 bases). The CDR3 length is 16 residues. CDR1 and CDR2 from the germline V gene are MRHNA and SNTAGT. Deletions cut 2 bases from V and 0 bases from J, with 11 bases between. CDR3 region: CASSDPWTSSYNEQFF. The CDR3 region has the DNA TGTGCCAGCAGTGACCCTTGGACAAGCTCCTACAATGAGCAGTTCTTC.

The chain employs TRBV19 and TRBJ1-1, with 9 bases aligning to TRBD1. Unmatched junction bases numbered 6, after V lost 9 bases and J lost 4 bases. The germline V gene has CDR1 LNHDA and CDR2 SQIVND (reference sequence). The CDR3 extends over 13 amino acids. Written as DNA, the CDR3 is TGTGCCAGCTGGACAGGGGAGGGCACTGAAGCTTTCTTT. Amino acid sequence: CASWTGEGTEAFF.

The rearrangement links TRBV6-2 or TRBV6-3 to TRBJ2-3, with 8 bases identical to TRBD1. The CDR3 has 12 residues. Germline V gene data show CDR1 as MNHEY and CDR2 as SVGEGT. V dropped 10 bases and J dropped 5; count of bases not matched to a gene: 5. CDR3 sequence (DNA): TGTGCCACCCGGACAGGGAAAGATACGCAGTATTTT. It is translated as CATRTGKDTQYF.

The gene calls are TRBV6-5 and TRBJ2-1; 11 positions match TRBD2. The ends lost 0 bases at V and 1 base at J; junction bases unmatched: 5. This CDR3 is 18 amino acids long. The germline V gene has CDR1 MNHEY and CDR2 SVGAGI. Written as DNA, the CDR3 is TGTGCCAGCAGTTACTCTGCTAGCGGGGGGATTTCCTACAATGAGCAGTTCTTC. Encoded protein: CASSYSASGGISYNEQFF.

The rearrangement links TRBV27 to TRBJ2-6; D remains unclear. The CDR3 loop spans 14 amino acids. The V and J ends lost 2 bases and 2 bases respectively, with 4 bases between them. Germline assignment: CDR1 MNHEY and CDR2 SMNVEV (reference sequence). The CDR3 loop reads CASSLAPGANVLTF. The CDR3 DNA is TGTGCCAGCAGTTTAGCTCCTGGGGCCAACGTCCTGACTTTC.

The chain recombines TRBV19 with TRBJ2-1; the D is unclear. Germline V gene lookup returns CDR1 LNHDA and CDR2 SQIVND (reference sequence). V shed 1 base and J shed 6 bases, with 7 bases lying between them. The CDR3 runs 13 residues. The CDR3 spells CASSIVGSNEQFF. The CDR3 DNA follows: TGTGCCAGTAGTATAGTAGGAAGCAATGAGCAGTTCTTC.

The CDR3 DNA reads as TGTGCCACCGGCCCAGGGGGTGAAGCTTTCTTT. Translation: CATGPGGEAFF. This sequence joins TRBV15 and TRBJ1-1; 7 nucleotides agree with TRBD1. The V and J ends lost 8 bases and 7 bases, in that order; junction bases with no gene match: 4. The CDR3 is 11 amino acids. The germline V gene has CDR1 LNHNV and CDR2 YYDKDF (reference sequence). The complete variable domain, with remaining parts taken from reference TRBV15 and TRBJ1-1, reads DAMVIQNPRYQVTQFGKPVTLSCSQTLNHNVMYWYQQKSSQAPKLLFHYYDKDFNNEADTPDNFQSRRPNTSFCFLDIRSPGLGDTAMYLCATGPGGEAFFGQGTRLTVV.

This sequence joins TRBV29-1 and TRBJ2-7; D tentatively fits TRBD1 or TRBD2 (6 bases each). The V end was cut by 2 bases, the J end by 3 bases, with 20 bases between. Germline values: CDR1 SQVTM, CDR2 ANQGSEA. The length of the CDR3 is 16 residues. CDR3 coding DNA: TGCAGCGTTGAATTGGGAGAGGGGGGAACAAACTACGAGCAGTACTTC. Its translation is CSVELGEGGTNYEQYF.

The chain has TRBV29-1 and TRBJ1-2; D is perhaps TRBD1 (6 bases). There are 11 residues in the CDR3. V was pared by 5 bases and J by 4 bases, with 8 bases between. The V gene's germline CDR1 is SQVTM and CDR2 ANQGSEA. For the CDR3, the DNA is TGCAGCGTTAAACAGGGCTATGGCTACACCTTC. Translating gives CSVKQGYGYTF.

The count of this clonotype is one. The chain has TRBV29-1 and TRBJ2-3, with D possibly TRBD1 on 5 matching bases. Germline CDR1 and CDR2: SQVTM and ANQGSEA. Deletions cut 6 bases from V and 6 bases from J, with 7 bases between. The CDR3 extends over 10 amino acids. The CDR3 nucleotides read TGCAGCGTAGACAGCGATACGCAGTATTTT. Amino acid sequence: CSVDSDTQYF.

This chain connects TRBV19 to TRBJ2-1, with 9 bases fitting TRBD2. This CDR3 is 16 amino acids long. The V gene's germline CDR1 is LNHDA and CDR2 SQIVND (reference sequence). V trimming: 7 bases; J trimming: 8 bases; junction bases outside the gene matches: 15. CDR3: CASKARQGLAGYEQFF. CDR3 DNA sequence: TGTGCCAGTAAAGCAAGGCAGGGACTAGCAGGGTATGAGCAGTTCTTC.

The chain links TRBV9 to TRBJ2-1; 8 bases match TRBD2. V lost 2 bases and J lost 8; bases outside the gene matches: 12. This CDR3 comprises 16 residues. The germline V gene has CDR1 SGDLS and CDR2 YYNGEE. In DNA, the CDR3 is TGTGCCAGCAGCGTTGGGGAGGGGCTAGCGGGCGATGAGCAGTTCTTC. It yields the protein CASSVGEGLAGDEQFF.

This clonotype turned up a few times. The genes are TRBV6-5 and TRBJ1-5; no firm D call. The CDR3 spans 13 residues. The germline V gene has CDR1 MNHEY and CDR2 SVGAGI. With 4 bases removed from V and 2 bases from J, the gap between germline ends came to 6 bases. CDR3 region: CASSLSRNQPQHF. CDR3 DNA sequence: TGTGCCAGCAGTTTGAGTCGCAATCAGCCCCAGCATTTT.

This chain uses TRBV19 with TRBJ1-2; a possible D gene is TRBD1 (5 bases). This CDR3 contains 12 residues. Between the trimmed V and J ends, which lost 5 bases and 6 bases, there was a span of 10 bases. Germline assignment: CDR1 LNHDA and CDR2 SQIVND (reference sequence). The CDR3 DNA follows: TGTGCCAGTAGTGCAGGACACGATGGCTACACCTTC. Amino acid sequence: CASSAGHDGYTF.

The chain combines TRBV6-5 with TRBJ2-2; D unclear. The CDR3 has 12 amino acids. The germline gives CDR1 MNHEY, CDR2 SVGAGI. Trimming stripped 0 bases from V and 5 bases from J, with 1 base between. The DNA of the CDR3 is TGTGCCAGCAGTTACTCGACCGGGGAGCTGTTTTTT. This translates into CASSYSTGELFF.

This chain joins TRBV7-9 and TRBJ2-2, with D possibly being TRBD1 (5 bases). V lost 3 bases to trimming and J lost 6 bases, with 11 bases between them. The CDR3 has 14 residues. Germline V CDR1 and CDR2: SEHNR, FQNEAQ (reference sequence). This CDR3 reads CASSFKYRPGELFF. The CDR3 DNA sequence: TGTGCCAGCAGCTTCAAATACAGGCCCGGGGAGCTGTTTTTT.

About this clonotype: A read error may produce the germline difference seen at one junction end. The chain recombines TRBV9 with TRBJ2-5; TRBD2 aligns across 11 bases. The CDR3 sequence is 15 residues long. The germline V gene has CDR1 SGDLS and CDR2 YYNGEE. The chain's CDR3 is CASSPRLAGKEAQYF. For the CDR3, the DNA is TGTGCCAGCAGCCCTAGACTAGCGGGAAAAGAGGCCCAGTACTTC. The variable domain in full, completed from reference TRBV9 and TRBJ2-5, reads DSGVTQTPKHLITATGQRVTLRCSPRSGDLSVYWYQQSLDQGLQFLIQYYNGEERAKGNILERFSAQQFPDLHSELNLSSLELGDSALYFCASSPRLAGKEAQYFGPGTRLLVL.

The J gene is TRBJ2-7, the V gene TRBV7-6; TRBD1 or TRBD2 may be the D gene (5 bases each). V was pared by 5 bases and J by 2 bases, with 13 bases between. The CDR3 totals 14 residues. Germline values: CDR1 SGHVS, CDR2 FNYEAQ. The CDR3 sequence: CASSAPGRTYEQYF. CDR3 DNA sequence: TGTGCCAGCAGCGCACCGGGACGGACCTACGAGCAGTACTTC.

The chain combines TRBV20-1 with TRBJ2-1, with D unclear. CDR3 length: 13 residues. V shed 0 bases and J shed 8 bases, with 11 bases lying between them. Germline V gene data show CDR1 as DFQATT and CDR2 as SNEGSKA (reference sequence). CDR3 bases: TGCAGTGCTAGAGACTCCCAAAACTATGAGCAGTTCTTC. Amino acids: CSARDSQNYEQFF.

The chain joins TRBV29-1 to TRBJ2-1; no definite D call. Trimming cost V 4 bases and J 6 bases, with 7 bases left between them. In germline, CDR1 is SQVTM, CDR2 ANQGSEA. The CDR3 sequence is 11 residues long. The CDR3 DNA reads TGCAGCGTTGCCCCTGTCAATGAGCAGTTCTTC. Its protein product is CSVAPVNEQFF.

J is TRBJ2-7 and V is TRBV29-1, with 7 positions matching TRBD1. The V gene's germline CDR1 is SQVTM and CDR2 ANQGSEA. The CDR3 runs 13 residues. V was pared by 0 bases and J by 2 bases, with 1 base of the junction left unmatched. The CDR3 nucleotides read TGCAGCGTTGAAGAGGACAGGCCCTACGAGCAGTACTTC. Protein sequence: CSVEEDRPYEQYF.

This clonotype has only one observation. V gene TRBV9 combines with J gene TRBJ2-1, with TRBD2 matching 13 bases. There are 16 residues in the CDR3. V lost 4 bases, J lost 2 bases, and 3 bases stayed unmatched. The V gene's germline CDR1 is SGDLS and CDR2 YYNGEE. In DNA, the CDR3 is TGTGCCAGCAGCCCAACTAGCGGGGGGGCCTACAATGAGCAGTTCTTC. Amino acids: CASSPTSGGAYNEQFF. The full variable domain, completed using reference TRBV9 and TRBJ2-1, is DSGVTQTPKHLITATGQRVTLRCSPRSGDLSVYWYQQSLDQGLQFLIQYYNGEERAKGNILERFSAQQFPDLHSELNLSSLELGDSALYFCASSPTSGGAYNEQFFGPGTRLTVL.